The clone carrying this T cell receptor beta chain was found many times. Its specificity is not known. The CDR3 totals 17 residues. CDR1 is MNHNS and CDR2 is SASEGT in the germline V gene. Trimming shortened V by 3 bases and J by 2 bases, and 18 bases separated the two germline ends. TCRdb itself ran the 5' RACE reads through MiXCR, one entry per CDR3 protein. The sample lists some 240,000 distinct CDR3 sequences, 3.6% occurring once. This sample stems from a study of T cells after yellow fever vaccination. The study, taken as a whole, reports: The booster response re-showed most primary clones: about 96% CD4, around 87% CD8.

The V call is TRBV6-1, the J call TRBJ2-3, with D perhaps being TRBD1 or TRBD2 (5 bases each). The clonotype was recovered from a young man who received the YFV17D yellow fever vaccine. Here the sequenced sample was PBMCs, taken 15 days after the yellow fever booster vaccination. This CDR3 is CASSDSGWGSPTDTQYF. DNA of the CDR3: TGTGCCAGCAGTGATTCCGGATGGGGGAGCCCCACAGATACGCAGTATTTT.